The 27 T cell receptor beta chains reported below all come from one sample, sequenced in a study of cytomegalovirus exposure and HLA in healthy donors. Primers included in the PCR were 60 Vbeta and 13 Jbeta primers. The data were produced by immunoSEQ multiplex PCR, yet TCRdb's version contains in-frame clones alone and is incomplete. The sample features approximately 79,000 clones, with about 0.83% in its top ten. Specimen: PBMCs. All receptors come from a boy aged 10-17 years in good health and CMV-seronegative.

The rearrangement links TRBV30 to TRBJ2-1, with D possibly matching TRBD2 (5 bases). The V gene lost 0 bases and the J gene lost 10 bases, with 16 bases spanning the gap. Germline CDR1 and CDR2: GTSNPN and SVGIG (reference sequence). The CDR3 is 14 residues long. The DNA for the CDR3 is TGTGCCTGGAGTGTATCGGTGGACCCGGGAGAGCAGTTCTTC. Translation: CAWSVSVDPGEQFF.

V and J are TRBV30 and TRBJ2-2; D gene unclear. The CDR3 is made up of 13 amino acids. V was shortened by 7 bases and J by 4 bases, with 13 bases between the two germline ends. Germline CDR1 reads GTSNPN; CDR2 reads SVGIG (reference sequence). Here the CDR3 reads CASARHSTGELFF. The DNA for the CDR3 is TGTGCCTCCGCCCGGCACAGCACCGGGGAGCTGTTTTTT.

This chain links TRBV7-9 with TRBJ1-2, with 7 bases lining up with TRBD1. Germline values: CDR1 SEHNR, CDR2 FQNEAQ (reference sequence). The V gene end was trimmed by 1 base and the J gene end by 4 bases; junction bases not matched to a gene: 12. The CDR3 contains 17 residues. The CDR3 DNA reads TGTGCCAGCAGCTTAGGAAGAGGGGGCAGGACCTTCTATGGCTACACCTTC. This sequence encodes CASSLGRGGRTFYGYTF.

The chain links TRBV18 to TRBJ2-3; the D is unclear. From germline, CDR1 is KGHSH and CDR2 LQKENI. Trimming left V 3 bases short and J 3 bases short, with 7 bases between. CDR3 length equals 13 residues. In nucleotides, the CDR3 is TGTGCCAGCTCACCGTTGGAGACAGATACGCAGTATTTT. The encoded protein is CASSPLETDTQYF.

The chain recombines TRBV15 with TRBJ2-1; D might be TRBD2 (6 bases). The CDR3 is made up of 15 amino acids. Germline V gene lookup returns CDR1 LNHNV and CDR2 YYDKDF (reference sequence). V lost 2 bases, J lost 4 bases, and 12 bases lay in between. CDR3 sequence reads: CATSRPGTSYNEQFF. The CDR3 DNA reads TGTGCCACCAGCAGACCCGGGACTTCTTACAATGAGCAGTTCTTC.

J is TRBJ2-7 and V is TRBV11-3, with D perhaps TRBD2 (5 bases). V lost 0 bases and J lost 2, with 11 bases in between. CDR3 length equals 15 residues. Germline CDR1 reads SGHNT; CDR2 reads YENEEA. CDR3 DNA: TGTGCCAGCAGCTTAGATTCCGGAGGAGCCTACGAGCAGTACTTC. Protein sequence: CASSLDSGGAYEQYF.

CDR3 sequence reads: CSVALGQNSGNTIYF. CDR3 sequence (DNA): TGCAGCGTTGCCCTGGGACAGAACTCTGGAAACACCATATATTTT. J is TRBJ1-3 and V is TRBV29-1, with TRBD1 identical over 7 bases. V lost 4 bases, J lost 0 bases, and 6 bases stayed unmatched. This CDR3 comprises 15 residues. Germline V lookup: CDR1 SQVTM, CDR2 ANQGSEA.

V gene TRBV19 combines with J gene TRBJ2-7, with 7 bases fitting TRBD1. The germline V gene encodes CDR1 LNHDA and CDR2 SQIVND (reference sequence). The CDR3 is 14 residues long. Germline trimming cut 6 bases from V and 6 bases from J; bases unmatched to any gene: 11. The CDR3 loop is CASSLRDRGSEQYF. The CDR3 DNA reads as TGTGCCAGTAGCCTCCGGGACAGAGGGAGCGAGCAGTACTTC.

The V gene is TRBV19, the J gene TRBJ2-7, with D possibly being TRBD2 (6 bases). This CDR3 is built from 13 residues. The V gene lost 4 bases and the J gene lost 4 bases, with 11 bases spanning the gap. Germline lookup yields CDR1 LNHDA and CDR2 SQIVND (reference sequence). CDR3 DNA sequence: TGTGCCAGTAGTAGGCCAGGGAGGTACGAGCAGTACTTC. It translates to CASSRPGRYEQYF. Full variable domain (remainder filled in from reference TRBV19 and TRBJ2-7): DGGITQSPKYLFRKEGQNVTLSCEQNLNHDAMYWYRQDPGQGLRLIYYSQIVNDFQKGDIAEGYSVSREKKESFPLTVTSAQKNPTAFYLCASSRPGRYEQYFGPGTRLTVT.

V usage is TRBV5-1 and J usage is TRBJ2-7; D is possibly TRBD1 (6 bases). The CDR3 runs to 14 residues. V lost 4 bases and J 0 bases, leaving 11 bases between the germline ends. Per the germline V gene, CDR1 is SGHRS and CDR2 is YFSETQ. CDR3 loop: CASSPGTTSYEQYF. The CDR3 DNA sequence: TGCGCCAGCAGCCCTGGGACAACCTCCTACGAGCAGTACTTC.

The CDR3 protein is CASSYSMRDANTEAFF. The CDR3 DNA is TGTGCCAGCAGTTACTCGATGAGGGATGCAAACACTGAAGCTTTCTTT. The V and J genes are TRBV6-5 and TRBJ1-1; D is unclear. The length of the CDR3 is 16 residues. Trimming pared 0 bases from V and 2 bases from J, leaving 13 bases between. Germline V gene data show CDR1 as MNHEY and CDR2 as SVGAGI.

V is TRBV19 and J is TRBJ2-2, with 8 bases identical to TRBD1. The V gene end was trimmed by 5 bases and the J gene end by 5 bases; junction bases not matched to a gene: 4. CDR3 length: 14 amino acids. Germline CDR1 is LNHDA and CDR2 is SQIVND (reference sequence). This CDR3 reads CASSSRQGTGELFF. In DNA, the CDR3 is TGTGCCAGTAGTTCGCGACAGGGGACCGGGGAGCTGTTTTTT. Complete variable domain (other parts from reference TRBV19 and TRBJ2-2): DGGITQSPKYLFRKEGQNVTLSCEQNLNHDAMYWYRQDPGQGLRLIYYSQIVNDFQKGDIAEGYSVSREKKESFPLTVTSAQKNPTAFYLCASSSRQGTGELFFGEGSRLTVL.

The gene calls are TRBV9 and TRBJ2-3; tentative D call: TRBD1 (5 bases). CDR3 length equals 15 residues. The V end lost 0 bases, the J end lost 4 bases, and 12 bases lay between the germline ends. CDR1 SGDLS and CDR2 YYNGEE come from the germline V gene. The chain's CDR3 is CASSVAFQGADTQYF. The CDR3 nucleotides are TGTGCCAGCAGCGTAGCTTTCCAGGGCGCAGATACGCAGTATTTT.

This rearrangement joins TRBV5-1 to TRBJ2-2, with 7 bases lining up with TRBD1. J lost 7 bases, V lost 0 bases, and 9 bases had no gene match. Germline CDR1 reads SGHRS; CDR2 reads YFSETQ. CDR3 size: 16 residues. The chain's CDR3 is CASSLDGQGVLGELFF. The CDR3 DNA is TGCGCCAGCAGCTTGGACGGGCAGGGGGTGCTCGGGGAGCTGTTTTTT.

The chain joins TRBV5-6 to TRBJ1-5; D is undetermined. The CDR3 is 15 amino acids. The V gene's germline CDR1 is SGHDT and CDR2 YYEEEE. V was shortened by 0 bases and J by 0 bases, with 7 bases between the two germline ends. CDR3 sequence: CASSLAGVSNQPQHF. The CDR3, as DNA: TGTGCCAGCAGCTTGGCCGGGGTTAGCAATCAGCCCCAGCATTTT.

This chain joins TRBV10-3 and TRBJ2-7; 7 bases match TRBD2. J gave up 5 bases and V 6 bases, and 7 bases lay outside the gene matches. From germline, CDR1 is ENHRY and CDR2 SYGVKD. The CDR3 runs 13 residues. The CDR3 nucleotides read TGTGCCATCAGAGAAGCGGGGACCCACGAGCAGTACTTC. Protein sequence: CAIREAGTHEQYF.

V and J are TRBV25-1 and TRBJ1-1; D might be TRBD1 (5 bases). Per the germline V gene, CDR1 is MGHDK and CDR2 is SYGVNS. Trimming shortened V by 1 base and J by 0 bases, and 6 bases separated the two germline ends. The CDR3 is made up of 14 amino acids. The CDR3 DNA reads as TGTGCCAGCAGTGAATTAGGGGTGAACACTGAAGCTTTCTTT. This gives the protein CASSELGVNTEAFF.

The rearrangement joins TRBV7-9 to TRBJ2-7, with D maybe TRBD1 (5 bases). The CDR3 totals 15 residues. The ends were cut back, 5 bases at V and 3 bases at J, with 17 bases in the middle. The germline V gene has CDR1 SEHNR and CDR2 FQNEAQ (reference sequence). CDR3 sequence (DNA): TGTGCCAGCAGCCTAGGCAGGGCAGAAGGCTACGAGCAGTACTTC. Its translation is CASSLGRAEGYEQYF.

The chain links TRBV6-5 to TRBJ2-5, with 7 bases lining up with TRBD2. CDR1 and CDR2 from the germline V gene are MNHEY and SVGAGI. This CDR3 has 15 residues. J lost 7 bases, V lost 5 bases, and 13 bases had no gene match. The CDR3: CASSRRAGSDATQYF. In DNA form, the CDR3 reads TGTGCCAGCAGTAGGAGAGCGGGGTCGGACGCGACCCAGTACTTC.

CDR3 residues: CSVDGGQTQYF. CDR3 sequence (DNA): TGCAGCGTGGACGGGGGTCAGACCCAGTACTTC. The chain is built from TRBV29-1 and TRBJ2-5; tentative D call: TRBD2 (6 bases). Trimming took 6 bases from V and 6 from J, leaving 11 bases between them. Germline V gene lookup returns CDR1 SQVTM and CDR2 ANQGSEA. The CDR3 has 11 amino acids.

This chain joins TRBV7-8 and TRBJ1-2; possibly TRBD1 for D (6 bases). The V and J ends lost 5 bases and 6 bases respectively, with 22 bases between them. This CDR3 region has 16 residues. Germline V CDR1 and CDR2: SGHVS, FQNEAQ. The CDR3 loop is CASSQPQAGARDGYTF. The CDR3 bases are TGTGCCAGCAGCCAACCTCAGGCGGGGGCACGGGATGGCTACACCTTC.

The chain combines TRBV5-6 with TRBJ2-3; D is undetermined. Trimming removed 3 bases from V and 0 bases from J, with 8 bases in between. Germline V gene data show CDR1 as SGHDT and CDR2 as YYEEEE. The CDR3 runs to 14 residues. Here the CDR3 DNA reads TGTGCCAGCAGCTCGAGCAGGAGCACAGATACGCAGTATTTT. Encoded protein: CASSSSRSTDTQYF. The whole variable domain, filled in from reference TRBV5-6 and TRBJ2-3, reads DAGVTQSPTHLIKTRGQQVTLRCSPKSGHDTVSWYQQALGQGPQFIFQYYEEEERQRGNFPDRFSGHQFPNYSSELNVNALLLGDSALYLCASSSSRSTDTQYFGPGTRLTVL.

In the case of this clone: Sequence at one end of the junction differs from germline and may be a read error. The DNA of the CDR3 is TGTGCCAGCTCACCTACGAGCTCCGACAATGAGCAGTTCTTC. Translated: CASSPTSSDNEQFF. The J gene is TRBJ2-1, the V gene TRBV18; no clear D. Germline lookup yields CDR1 KGHSH and CDR2 LQKENI. There are 14 residues in the CDR3.

V usage is TRBV6-5 and J usage is TRBJ1-1, with D unclear. Trimming cost V 0 bases and J 4 bases, with 15 bases left between them. Germline V gives CDR1 MNHEY, CDR2 SVGAGI. CDR3 size: 16 residues. This chain's CDR3 is CASSYSESTPGTEAFF. CDR3 DNA: TGTGCCAGCAGTTACTCGGAATCCACTCCGGGCACTGAAGCTTTCTTT.

J is TRBJ1-2 and V is TRBV19; the match to TRBD1 covers 8 bases. There are 16 residues in the CDR3. CDR1 LNHDA and CDR2 SQIVND come from the germline V gene (reference sequence). The trim removed 6 bases at V and 0 bases at J, leaving 9 bases unmatched. The chain's CDR3 is CASRPLTGAPNYGYTF. CDR3 DNA: TGTGCCAGTAGACCCCTGACAGGGGCACCTAACTATGGCTACACCTTC. The variable domain in full, completed from reference TRBV19 and TRBJ1-2, reads DGGITQSPKYLFRKEGQNVTLSCEQNLNHDAMYWYRQDPGQGLRLIYYSQIVNDFQKGDIAEGYSVSREKKESFPLTVTSAQKNPTAFYLCASRPLTGAPNYGYTFGSGTRLTVV.

This sequence joins TRBV15 and TRBJ2-6; 8 bases map to TRBD1. The CDR3 sequence is 16 residues long. CDR1 and CDR2 (germline): LNHNV, YYDKDF (reference sequence). The V segment lost 3 bases and the J segment 1 base; nucleotides outside the gene matches: 2. Here the CDR3 reads CATSRTGESGANVLTF. The CDR3 bases are TGTGCCACCAGCAGGACAGGGGAATCTGGGGCCAACGTCCTGACTTTC.

The chain recombines TRBV4-2 with TRBJ1-5; maybe TRBD1 (6 bases). The germline V gene has CDR1 LGHNA and CDR2 YNFKEQ. This CDR3 comprises 17 residues. Trimming removed 1 base at V and 3 bases at J, with 16 bases between. This CDR3 reads CASSQGRGAGVNQPQHF. In DNA form, the CDR3 reads TGTGCCAGCAGCCAAGGGCGGGGGGCTGGGGTCAATCAGCCCCAGCATTTT.